One and the same sample provided the 8 T cell receptor beta chains below, sequenced in a study of T cells after yellow fever vaccination. TCRdb independently ran MiXCR on the 5' RACE reads; one entry per CDR3 protein. Of some 400,000 distinct CDR3 sequences listed, 6.2% are singletons. The specimen was PBMCs, collected 5 days after the yellow fever booster vaccination. The source is a man aged 25-45 years who received the YFV17D yellow fever vaccine.

This clonotype appeared many times. The J gene is TRBJ2-7, the V gene TRBV5-1; maybe TRBD1 (5 bases). Germline CDR1 and CDR2: SGHRS and YFSETQ. The CDR3 covers 13 residues. Trimming left V 0 bases short and J 3 bases short, with 7 bases between. CDR3 amino acids: CASSLEGFYEQYF. The CDR3 bases are TGCGCCAGCAGCTTGGAGGGGTTCTACGAGCAGTACTTC.

This clonotype was recorded a few times. The chain joins TRBV19 to TRBJ1-5; D is uncertain. Germline V gene sequence: CDR1 LNHDA, CDR2 SQIVND (reference sequence). V gave up 1 base and J gave up 6 bases, with 7 bases separating them. The CDR3 covers 13 residues. The CDR3 loop is CASSIAGSQPQHF. CDR3 sequence (DNA): TGTGCCAGTAGTATAGCTGGGAGTCAGCCCCAGCATTTT.

V and J are TRBV20-1 and TRBJ2-7; D is uncertain. The CDR3 is 13 residues long. The germline V and J ends were trimmed by 6 bases and 2 bases, with 14 bases remaining between them. Germline loops: CDR1 DFQATT, CDR2 SNEGSKA (reference sequence). The CDR3 coding sequence is TGCAGTGCCCTAAGAGGCACCGCCTACGAGCAGTACTTC. Its translation is CSALRGTAYEQYF.

The chain couples TRBV7-2 to TRBJ2-4; D is unresolved. The CDR3 runs 15 residues. V was cut by 1 base and J by 4 bases, with 11 bases left in between. Germline CDR1 is SGHTA and CDR2 is FQGNSA. For the CDR3, the DNA is TGTGCCAGCAGCTTAGGGCCAACTCTAAAAAACATTCAGTACTTC. Its translation: CASSLGPTLKNIQYF.

The chain links TRBV7-2 to TRBJ1-1, with D unresolved. V was cut by 5 bases and J by 2 bases, with 12 bases left in between. The length of the CDR3 is 14 residues. Per germline, CDR1 SGHTA and CDR2 FQGNSA. CDR3 loop: CASSLNRINTEAFF. Here the CDR3 DNA reads TGTGCCAGCAGCCTCAATCGGATAAACACTGAAGCTTTCTTT.

This clonotype was found a few times. In DNA, the CDR3 is TGTGCGTGGGACAGAGCCTACGAGCAGTACTTC. This encodes CAWDRAYEQYF. The V call is TRBV30, the J call TRBJ2-7; 7 bases are shared with TRBD1. From germline, CDR1 is GTSNPN and CDR2 SVGIG (reference sequence). The CDR3 loop spans 11 amino acids.

This clonotype was observed at least ten times. V usage is TRBV7-2 and J usage is TRBJ2-3, with 11 bases matching TRBD2. The CDR3 extends over 16 amino acids. CDR1 and CDR2 (germline): SGHTA, FQGNSA. Trimming removed 5 bases from V and 5 bases from J; junction bases left unmatched: 9. In DNA form, the CDR3 reads TGTGCCAGCAGCCAACGGGTCCTAGCGGGAGGAGATACGCAGTATTTT. It is translated as CASSQRVLAGGDTQYF.

This clonotype came up a few times. The rearrangement joins TRBV5-8 to TRBJ2-7; 9 bases match TRBD1. J gave up 3 bases and V 5 bases, and 15 bases lay outside the gene matches. This CDR3 has 17 residues. Germline loops: CDR1 SGHTS, CDR2 YDEGEE. CDR3 sequence: CASSAWDRERLVYEQYF. The CDR3 DNA reads TGTGCCAGCAGTGCCTGGGACAGGGAACGTTTGGTCTACGAGCAGTACTTC.